Sequencing of this T cell receptor (beta chain) was carried out in a study of response to subunit inactivated influenza vaccine. Study-level points and caveats: The authors offered the suggestion that each seasonal influenza vaccination recruits few new T cells.

The CDR3 runs to 19 residues. CDR1 and CDR2 from the germline V gene are SGHAT and FQNNGV. Trimming took 4 bases from V and 1 from J; bases not matched to a gene: 17. TCRdb analysed the RT-PCR reads with MiXCR anew, one entry per CDR3 protein. The sample includes more than 400,000 distinct CDR3 sequences, around 7.7% of them seen just once. This clonotype was seen ten or more times. The antigen remains unidentified. This chain links TRBV11-2 with TRBJ1-1; 8 bases are a match to TRBD1. The source is a man between 50 and 70 years old who received an inactivated influenza vaccine. The sample in question was PBMCs from blood, obtained around 25 months after vaccination. Written as DNA, the CDR3 is TGTGCCAGCAGCTCCTGGGGCCCAGGGGGCGGTTCGGGGAACACTGAAGCTTTCTTT. Its translation: CASSSWGPGGGSGNTEAFF.